The 23 T cell receptor beta chains given below trace back to one sample, sequenced in a study of blood T cell repertoires in COVID-19. Some clones are missing from TCRdb's copy, which holds only in-frame ones; the method was immunoSEQ multiplex PCR. Of 150,000 to 200,000 clones listed, about 90% are singletons. The sequenced sample was PBMCs or T cells enriched from blood (not recorded which). All receptors derive from a human donor with acute COVID-19. The donor label of this sample is uncertain.

The chain links TRBV6-6 to TRBJ1-2; D gene unclear. The CDR3 contains 15 residues. V dropped 5 bases and J dropped 7 bases, with 20 bases sitting between them. Germline-derived CDR1 and CDR2 are MNHNY and SVGAGI (reference sequence). The DNA for the CDR3 is TGTGCCAGCAGTCGATCTACCCCTCTGGAGGTTGGCTACACCTTC. Translation: CASSRSTPLEVGYTF.

About this clone itself: Germline and junction disagree at one end, which may indicate a read error. The chain joins TRBV5-6 to TRBJ2-1; D remains ambiguous. Germline CDR1 reads SGHDT; CDR2 reads YYEEEE. CDR3 length: 12 residues. CDR3 residues: CTSSLTANEQFF. The CDR3 DNA follows: TGTACCAGCAGCCTTACAGCCAATGAGCAGTTCTTC.

The rearrangement uses TRBV7-8 and TRBJ1-3, with D possibly being TRBD1 (6 bases). This CDR3 spans 16 amino acids. Germline-derived CDR1 and CDR2 are SGHVS and FQNEAQ. V dropped 5 bases and J dropped 1 base, with 15 bases sitting between them. CDR3 nucleotides: TGTGCCAGCAGCGCACTAACAGGGTTATCTGGAAACACCATATATTTT. Protein sequence: CASSALTGLSGNTIYF.

In the case of this clone: Other nucleotide sequences in the sample specify the same CDR3. The V and J genes are TRBV30 and TRBJ1-5; D is unclear. There are 13 residues in the CDR3. The V end was cut by 0 bases, the J end by 1 base, with 4 bases between. CDR1 is GTSNPN and CDR2 is SVGIG in the germline V gene (reference sequence). In nucleotides, the CDR3 is TGTGCCTGGAGTGTACGGAGCAATCAGCCCCAGCATTTT. This gives the protein CAWSVRSNQPQHF.

The gene calls are TRBV5-1 and TRBJ1-4; 10 bases match TRBD1. This CDR3 is built from 16 residues. CDR1 and CDR2 from the germline V gene are SGHRS and YFSETQ. The junction had 7 bases not matched to a gene; V was cut back by 4 bases and J by 4 bases. The CDR3 nucleotides are TGCGCCAGCAGCCCGGGACAGGGGTTAGGTAATGAAAAACTGTTTTTT. Protein: CASSPGQGLGNEKLFF.

This chain connects TRBV3-1 (or the pseudogene TRBV3-2) to TRBJ2-3; 9 nucleotides match TRBD2. Germline V gives CDR1 LGHDT, CDR2 YNNKEL (reference sequence). The CDR3 totals 16 residues. The V and J ends lost 2 bases and 4 bases, in that order; junction bases with no gene match: 7. CDR3 nucleotides: TGTGCCAGCAGCCAATGGGGCGGGGGGGCTCCAGATACGCAGTATTTT. Protein sequence: CASSQWGGGAPDTQYF.

The rearrangement uses TRBV18 and TRBJ2-5; D is undetermined. This CDR3 has 15 residues. Trimming removed 0 bases from V and 0 bases from J, with 8 bases in between. Germline V CDR1 and CDR2: KGHSH, LQKENI. The CDR3 loop is CASSPPSNYQETQYF. Written as DNA, the CDR3 is TGTGCCAGCTCACCACCCTCCAACTACCAAGAGACCCAGTACTTC.

The V gene is TRBV29-1, the J gene TRBJ2-7; the match to TRBD2 covers 13 bases. With 1 base clipped from V and 9 bases from J, the junction kept 0 bases outside the gene matches. There are 12 residues in the CDR3. Germline lookup yields CDR1 SQVTM and CDR2 ANQGSEA. The CDR3 is CSVEGLAGGQYF. The CDR3 DNA follows: TGCAGCGTTGAAGGACTAGCGGGGGGGCAGTACTTC.

V gene TRBV30 combines with J gene TRBJ1-2; D not resolved. This CDR3 contains 11 residues. The germline gives CDR1 GTSNPN, CDR2 SVGIG (reference sequence). V was trimmed by 6 bases and J by 2 bases, leaving 7 bases between them. The CDR3 DNA reads TGTGCCTGCACGGTCAACTATGGCTACACCTTC. It translates to CACTVNYGYTF.

Details on this clone: The junction shows a germline mismatch at one end, possibly a read error. The chain employs TRBV3-1 (or the pseudogene TRBV3-2) and TRBJ2-3; 12 bases align to TRBD2. The germline V gene encodes CDR1 LGHDT and CDR2 YNNKEL (reference sequence). There are 18 residues in the CDR3. CDR3: CASSKETSGGWSTDTQYF. CDR3 bases: TGTGCCAGCAGCAAAGAGACTAGCGGGGGATGGAGCACAGATACGCAGTATTTT.

J is TRBJ2-1 and V is TRBV5-1; D gene unclear. Per germline, CDR1 SGHRS and CDR2 YFSETQ. There are 12 residues in the CDR3. With 8 bases removed from V and 1 base from J, the gap between germline ends came to 7 bases. CDR3 in DNA: TGCGCCAGTAGAGGATCCTACAATGAGCAGTTCTTC. Protein sequence: CASRGSYNEQFF. The full variable domain, completed using reference TRBV5-1 and TRBJ2-1, is KAGVTQTPRYLIKTRGQQVTLSCSPISGHRSVSWYQQTPGQGLQFLFEYFSETQRNKGNFPGRFSGRQFSNSRSEMNVSTLELGDSALYLCASRGSYNEQFFGPGTRLTVL.

This chain joins TRBV7-2 and TRBJ1-2; TRBD1 might be the D (5 bases). V lost 2 bases to trimming and J lost 0 bases, with 13 bases between them. The CDR3 runs 16 residues. Germline values: CDR1 SGHTA, CDR2 FQGNSA. The CDR3 protein is CASSLQGVNTNYGYTF. The CDR3 nucleotides are TGTGCCAGCAGCTTACAGGGCGTTAATACTAACTATGGCTACACCTTC.

V gene TRBV19 combines with J gene TRBJ2-3, with a tentative D call TRBD2 (5 bases). CDR1 LNHDA and CDR2 SQIVND come from the germline V gene (reference sequence). The CDR3 has 14 amino acids. V was clipped by 7 bases and J by 4 bases, with 15 bases between them. The CDR3 spells CASTRTGIPDTQYF. CDR3 sequence (DNA): TGTGCCAGTACGAGAACGGGGATCCCAGATACGCAGTATTTT.

In its sample, this clone was seen once. V and J are TRBV18 and TRBJ1-3; TRBD1 agrees at 7 bases. The germline CDR1 and CDR2 sequences are KGHSH and LQKENI. The CDR3 covers 18 residues. The V and J ends lost 3 bases and 0 bases, in that order; junction bases with no gene match: 11. CDR3 sequence (DNA): TGTGCCAGCTCACCTGTATTCACGGGACAGAGCTCTGGAAACACCATATATTTT. The encoded protein is CASSPVFTGQSSGNTIYF.

Remarks on this clone: Distinct nucleotide sequences in the sample also encode this CDR3. The chain has TRBV19 and TRBJ2-1, with 10 bases that match TRBD2. The CDR3 has 13 amino acids. CDR1 is LNHDA and CDR2 is SQIVND in the germline V gene (reference sequence). After removal of 5 bases from V and 7 bases from J, the junction contained 2 bases not matched to a gene. The CDR3 nucleotides read TGTGCCAGTAGTCCGGGACTAGCGAATGAGCAGTTCTTC. This gives the protein CASSPGLANEQFF. The full variable domain, rest sourced from reference TRBV19 and TRBJ2-1, is DGGITQSPKYLFRKEGQNVTLSCEQNLNHDAMYWYRQDPGQGLRLIYYSQIVNDFQKGDIAEGYSVSREKKESFPLTVTSAQKNPTAFYLCASSPGLANEQFFGPGTRLTVL.

The rearrangement joins TRBV30 to TRBJ2-5; 7 bases match TRBD1. This CDR3 is 13 amino acids long. Per the germline V gene, CDR1 is GTSNPN and CDR2 is SVGIG (reference sequence). CDR3 DNA: TGTGCGCAGGGGGAGAGGGGACAAGAGACCCAGTACTTC. Its translation: CAQGERGQETQYF. Full variable domain (outside the CDR3, taken from reference TRBV30 and TRBJ2-5): SQTIHQWPATLVQPVGSPLSLECTVEGTSNPNLYWYRQAAGRGLQLLFYSVGIGQISSEVPQNLSASRPQDRQFILSSKKLLLSDSGFYLCAQGERGQETQYFGPGTRLLVL.

The V and J genes are TRBV2 and TRBJ1-6; 8 nucleotides line up with TRBD1. The CDR3 sequence is 15 residues long. In germline, CDR1 is SNHLY, CDR2 FYNNEI. J lost 9 bases, V lost 5 bases, and 9 bases had no gene match. CDR3 nucleotide sequence: TGTGCCAGCAGTTTCGAAGGACAGGGTGGTTCACCCCTCCACTTT. Encoded protein: CASSFEGQGGSPLHF.

The chain uses TRBV4-1 and TRBJ2-5; 10 bases agree with TRBD2. CDR3 length: 15 amino acids. The V segment lost 4 bases and the J segment 5 bases; nucleotides outside the gene matches: 7. From germline, CDR1 is MGHRA and CDR2 YSYEKL. CDR3 protein: CASSRLGAGGETQYF. The CDR3, as DNA: TGCGCCAGCAGCCGGCTGGGAGCGGGGGGGGAGACCCAGTACTTC.

The chain carries TRBV19 and TRBJ2-3, with TRBD2 matching 7 bases. Germline V gene data show CDR1 as LNHDA and CDR2 as SQIVND (reference sequence). The CDR3 loop spans 14 amino acids. Trimming at V came to 8 bases and at J to 3 bases, leaving 8 bases not matched to a gene. CDR3 in amino acids: CASGETGRTDTQYF. Written as DNA, the CDR3 is TGTGCCAGTGGTGAGACCGGGAGGACAGATACGCAGTATTTT.

The chain joins TRBV10-2 to TRBJ2-5; TRBD2 aligns across 11 bases. The CDR3 covers 17 residues. Germline trimming cut 1 base from V and 2 bases from J; bases unmatched to any gene: 6. From germline, CDR1 is WSHSY and CDR2 SAAADI. The DNA of the CDR3 is TGCGCCAGCAGTGAGTTGCTAGCGGGGGGACCTCAAGAGACCCAGTACTTC. Amino acid sequence: CASSELLAGGPQETQYF.

This clone was found a few times. The V call is TRBV2, the J call TRBJ1-2; tentative D call: TRBD1 (5 bases). The CDR3 consists of 15 residues. Germline-derived CDR1 and CDR2 are SNHLY and FYNNEI. The V end was cut by 6 bases, the J end by 0 bases, with 14 bases between. This chain's CDR3 is CASREGPISNYGYTF. The CDR3 nucleotides read TGTGCCAGCAGGGAGGGACCTATCTCTAACTATGGCTACACCTTC.

The V call is TRBV5-4, the J call TRBJ1-2; D not certain. The CDR3 loop spans 14 amino acids. CDR1 is SGHNT and CDR2 is YYREEE in the germline V gene (reference sequence). V was pared by 0 bases and J by 4 bases, with 10 bases between. CDR3 DNA sequence: TGTGCCAGCAGCTTGGCGGGTCAACCCTATGGCTACACCTTC. Encoded protein: CASSLAGQPYGYTF.

This clone qualifies as medium-sized (0.01 to 0.1%). The genes are TRBV21-1 and TRBJ2-3; the DNA was not compared with TRBD2, the D call given in the table. TRBV21-1 is annotated as a pseudogene. There are 18 residues in the CDR3. CDR3 protein: CASSKDPRRAALTDTQYF. CDR3 sequence (DNA): TGTGCCAGCAGCAAAGACCCCAGAAGAGCGGCTCTCACAGATACGCAGTATTTT.